This T cell receptor beta chain was profiled in a study of T cell responses to AZD1222 COVID-19 vaccine. On this clone itself: The antigen remains undetermined.

Libraries were prepared by immunoSEQ multiplex PCR; TCRdb keeps only in-frame clonotypes and omits some of them. Here the sample spans roughly 170,000 clones, 70% to 90% being singletons. The study's findings and limits: Receipt of two AZD1222 doses was followed by a rise in Spike-specific TCR breadth and depth. Just six people given AZD1222 tested seropositive at baseline. Mostly white British, mostly female donors; authors suggested clonal diversity may be underestimated.

The length of the CDR3 is 15 residues. V gave up 6 bases and J gave up 4 bases, with 15 bases separating them. Germline CDR1 and CDR2: MNHEY and SVGAGI. The rearrangement uses TRBV6-5 and TRBJ2-2; D may be TRBD1 (5 bases). This TCR was recovered from an adult in good health. The input for sequencing was peripheral blood, taken on day 0 of AZD1222 vaccination. The CDR3 spells CASRTAYRRTGELFF. CDR3 bases: TGTGCCAGCAGGACGGCTTACAGGCGCACCGGGGAGCTGTTTTTT.